This is a list of T cell receptor beta chains from one sample in a study of cytomegalovirus exposure and HLA in healthy donors. The repertoire was sequenced with immunoSEQ multiplex PCR; TCRdb's copy has only in-frame clones and lacks some. The table shows some 270,000 clones, with about 90% occurring only once. The sample taken for sequencing was PBMCs. Every receptor here comes from a girl aged 2 to 9 in good health and CMV-seronegative. Each CDR3 is given with its conserved first and last residue. The order of the fields is V gene, D gene, CDR3 length, J gene, clone size, CDR3 DNA, CDR3 protein. A D gene is named only where the DNA matches it firmly. Rows may omit the clone size; those that give it use once, few, many or a size class.

TRBV5-1,TRBD2,14,TRBJ2-7,once,TGCGCCAGCAGCCGGACTAGCGGGAGCTACGAGCAGTACTTC,CASSRTSGSYEQYF
TRBV10-2,TRBD2,18,TRBJ2-1,-,TGCGCCAGCAGAGAGGGGCGTGGGGTAGCGGGGGGCTACAATGAGCAGTTCTTC,CASREGRGVAGGYNEQFF
TRBV30,TRBD1,18,TRBJ1-5,-,TGTGCCTGGAGTGTCCGGTGGGACAGGGAGGGGGCCAATCAGCCCCAGCATTTT,CAWSVRWDREGANQPQHF
TRBV27,TRBD1,17,TRBJ2-5,-,TGTGCCAGCAGTCCCCTAGGGGCGGACAGGGGGTGGGAGACCCAGTACTTC,CASSPLGADRGWETQYF
TRBV29-1,-,11,TRBJ1-1,-,TGCAGCGTTGTAACGGACACTGAAGCTTTCTTT,CSVVTDTEAFF
TRBV28,TRBD1,15,TRBJ1-2,-,TGTGCCAGCAGGGGACCTGACAGGGAATACTATGGCTACACCTTC,CASRGPDREYYGYTF
TRBV7-2,TRBD2,15,TRBJ2-1,-,TGTGCCAGCAGGAGAACTAGCGGGGCATACAATGAGCAGTTCTTC,CASRRTSGAYNEQFF
TRBV30,-,13,TRBJ1-1,-,TGTGCCTGGACCCCCCGGGGGGGCACTGAAGCTTTCTTT,CAWTPRGGTEAFF
TRBV7-8,-,16,TRBJ1-5,-,TGTGCCAGCAGCTTAGCGGTGGGGGAGGGCAATCAGCCCCAGCATTTT,CASSLAVGEGNQPQHF
TRBV7-6,-,13,TRBJ1-1,-,TGTGCCAGCAGCTTAGGGCAGAACACTGAAGCTTTCTTT,CASSLGQNTEAFF
TRBV5-1,-,16,TRBJ1-1,-,TGCGCCAGCAGCTGGGCACAGGGCGGAGTGAACACTGAAGCTTTCTTT,CASSWAQGGVNTEAFF
TRBV2,-,17,TRBJ1-1,once,TGTGCCAGCAGTGAAGGAGGGAAGGGCCAACGGAACACTGAAGCTTTCTTT,CASSEGGKGQRNTEAFF